This is a list of T cell receptor beta chains from one sample in a study of early T cells in non-severe SARS-CoV-2 infection. TCRdb used MiXCR to reprocess the 5' RACE reads, holding one entry per CDR3 protein. The data contain about 50,000 distinct CDR3 sequences, 13% of them seen just once; the ten biggest clones take up roughly 10%. Sequenced sample: whole blood. Receptor source: an adult who was a healthcare worker with PCR-confirmed SARS-CoV-2 infection or an uninfected control (not recorded which). Each CDR3 is given with its conserved first and last residue. A D gene is named only where the DNA matches it firmly. A clone size is listed for some rows: how often the clone was seen (once, few, many), or a class if it is expanded.

V	D	size	J	DNA	CDR3
TRBV5-5	NA	many	TRBJ2-1	TGTGCCAGCAGCTCGCGGTCCGGGGGACAGGAGCAGTTCTTC	CASSSRSGGQEQFF
TRBV12-3/TRBV12-4	NA	many	TRBJ1-3	TGTGCCAGCAGGGGAAGCTCTGGAAACACCATATATTTT	CASRGSSGNTIYF
TRBV7-8	NA	many	TRBJ2-1	TGTGCCAGCAGCGTCTTTTTTGGTGAGCAGTTCTTC	CASSVFFGEQFF
TRBV10-3	TRBD1	few	TRBJ2-7	TGTGCCATCAGTGAGGGGACAGGGGGGCCCTACGAGCAGTACTTC	CAISEGTGGPYEQYF
TRBV20-1	NA	NA	TRBJ2-7	TGCAGTGCTAGAGTTCCAAGGAAGTACGAGCAGTACTTC	CSARVPRKYEQYF
TRBV4-2	TRBD2	NA	TRBJ2-7	TGTGCCAGCAGCCAAGGGACTAGCGGGAGGTACGAGCAGTACTTC	CASSQGTSGRYEQYF
TRBV9	NA	many	TRBJ2-7	TGTGCCAGCAGCCCCCGGTCCCGACTTATTTCTACCTACGAGCAGTACTTC	CASSPRSRLISTYEQYF
TRBV3-1	NA	many	TRBJ1-2	TGTGCCAGCAGCCCTACCGTTGGGCAGCCTTATGGCTACACCTTC	CASSPTVGQPYGYTF
TRBV18	NA	few	TRBJ2-3	TGTGCCAGCTCACCTCTCCAGGGAGATACGCAGTATTTT	CASSPLQGDTQYF
TRBV19	TRBD2	NA	TRBJ2-1	TGTGCCAGTAGTACAGATGGGACTAGCGGTCCCTACAATGAGCAGTTCTTC	CASSTDGTSGPYNEQFF
TRBV7-9	NA	NA	TRBJ2-7	TGTGCCAGCAGCTTAGAGATGGATGACGAGCAGTACTTC	CASSLEMDDEQYF
TRBV7-2	TRBD1	few	TRBJ1-2	TGTGCCAGCAGCGCTGCACCGGGACAGGATGGCTACACCTTC	CASSAAPGQDGYTF
TRBV29-1	TRBD1	many	TRBJ1-1	TGCAGTGTCTCGACGAGGGGGCGGAACACTGAAGCTTTCTTT	CSVSTRGRNTEAFF
TRBV4-2	NA	few	TRBJ2-1	TGTGCCAGCAGCCAAGATATCAACAGGGCGAATGAGCAGTTCTTC	CASSQDINRANEQFF
TRBV5-1	TRBD2	many	TRBJ2-1	TGCGCCAGCAGCTTGGCGCTAGCGGGAGTCAATGAGCAGTTCTTC	CASSLALAGVNEQFF
TRBV6-6	NA	NA	TRBJ1-4	TGTGCCAGCAGAAAGGACCTAGCAACTAATGAAAAACTGTTTTTT	CASRKDLATNEKLFF
TRBV5-1	NA	NA	TRBJ1-1	TGCGCCAGCAGCATGGGACCGTTGAACACTGAAGCTTTCTTT	CASSMGPLNTEAFF
TRBV6-2/TRBV6-3	NA	NA	TRBJ1-1	TGTGCCAGCAGTTACCAGGGATGGCACACTGAAGCTTTCTTT	CASSYQGWHTEAFF
TRBV7-9	TRBD2	few	TRBJ2-1	TGTGCCAGCAGCTCCAGAAGTACTAGCGGGAGGGGAGGTGAGCAGTTCTTC	CASSSRSTSGRGGEQFF
TRBV5-5	TRBD1	NA	TRBJ1-1	TGTGCCAGCAGCTTTTCACCGGACAGGGGGAACACTGAAGCTTTCTTT	CASSFSPDRGNTEAFF
TRBV29-1	TRBD1	NA	TRBJ1-2	TGCAGCGTTGAAGATGGGACAGTCTATGGCTACACCTTC	CSVEDGTVYGYTF
TRBV29-1	NA	NA	TRBJ2-3	TGCAGCGTTGAAGCGGGAGGCACAGATACGCAGTATTTT	CSVEAGGTDTQYF
TRBV6-5	NA	few	TRBJ2-7	TGTGCCAGCAGTCTAACCATACAGGGAGCATCCTCCTACGAGCAGTACTTC	CASSLTIQGASSYEQYF
TRBV10-3	NA	many	TRBJ1-1	TGTGCCATCAGGGCCCCTGTGGGCACTGAAGCTTTCTTT	CAIRAPVGTEAFF
TRBV7-2	NA	few	TRBJ2-7	TGTGCCAGCAGCCCCGACCCGGGACACAGTTACGAGCAGTACTTC	CASSPDPGHSYEQYF
TRBV5-5	NA	many	TRBJ2-7	TGTGCCAGCAGCCATCTCCGGGACATGTACGAGCAGTACTTC	CASSHLRDMYEQYF
TRBV19	NA	few	TRBJ1-2	TGTGCCAGTAGTATGAGAGGGGCCCACTATGGCTACACCTTC	CASSMRGAHYGYTF
TRBV5-1	TRBD1	few	TRBJ2-7	TGCGCCAGCAGCTTGGATGGACAGGGACGCCCCTACGAGCAGTACTTC	CASSLDGQGRPYEQYF
TRBV12-3/TRBV12-4	TRBD1	many	TRBJ1-2	TGTGCCAGCAGTTTCGGACAGGGACGAGAATCTTTCTATGGCTACACCTTC	CASSFGQGRESFYGYTF
TRBV28	NA	NA	TRBJ2-1	TGTGCCAGCAGAACTAGCCATGAGCAGTTCTTC	CASRTSHEQFF
TRBV24-1	TRBD2	many	TRBJ2-3	TGTGCCACCAGTGATGCCGCCGGGACTAGCGGGAGTGATACGCAGTATTTT	CATSDAAGTSGSDTQYF
TRBV6-5	NA	many	TRBJ2-1	TGTGCCAGCAGTTACTCCCTACTGGGCGGGGTCCCCTGGGGGCAGTTCTTC	CASSYSLLGGVPWGQFF
TRBV28	TRBD1	many	TRBJ1-4	TGTGCCAGCAGTCTGCACCGGGACAGAAATGAAAAACTGTTTTTT	CASSLHRDRNEKLFF
TRBV5-1	TRBD2	many	TRBJ2-2	TGCGCCAGCAGCCGCGGACTAGCGATTAACACCGGGGAGCTGTTTTTT	CASSRGLAINTGELFF
TRBV7-6	NA	few	TRBJ2-3	TGTGCCAGCAGCTTACACCTAGATACGCAGTATTTT	CASSLHLDTQYF
TRBV15	NA	many	TRBJ2-1	TGTGCCACCAGCACTTACAATGAGCAGTTCTTC	CATSTYNEQFF
TRBV14	NA	few	TRBJ2-5	TGTGCCAGCAGCCAAGATATAGTCCAAGAGACCCAGTACTTC	CASSQDIVQETQYF
TRBV10-3	NA	few	TRBJ1-5	TGTGCCATCGCTGAGCGACAGGCGCCCGGGCCCCAGCATTTT	CAIAERQAPGPQHF
TRBV3-1	NA	many	TRBJ1-1	TGTGCCAGCGGCGCGGACAGACTACACACTGAAGCTTTCTTT	CASGADRLHTEAFF
TRBV12-3/TRBV12-4	TRBD1	NA	TRBJ1-2	TGTGCCAGCAGTACAGGGGCTGGATTCTATGGCTACACCTTC	CASSTGAGFYGYTF
TRBV6-1	TRBD1	many	TRBJ2-2	TGTGCCAGCCACCGACAGGGCCGCACCGGGGAGCTGTTTTTT	CASHRQGRTGELFF
TRBV10-2	NA	many	TRBJ1-5	TGCGCCAGCAGTGAGTCTGGGGGATGGTATAGCAATCAGCCCCAGCATTTT	CASSESGGWYSNQPQHF
TRBV30	NA	few	TRBJ2-7	TGTGCCTGGAGTGTAAGGCGCGCGAGCGAGCAGTACTTC	CAWSVRRASEQYF
TRBV12-3/TRBV12-4	NA	NA	TRBJ2-7	TGTGCCAGCAGTTTTGTTGGGTCCAGCTCCCTCGAGCAGTACTTC	CASSFVGSSSLEQYF
TRBV5-4	NA	few	TRBJ2-5	TGTGCCAGCAGCCCCCGGGGGCAAGAGACCCAGTACTTC	CASSPRGQETQYF
TRBV28	TRBD2	few	TRBJ2-1	TGTGCCAGCAGTTTAGCGGGAGGGCCTCTGAATGAGCAGTTCTTC	CASSLAGGPLNEQFF
TRBV5-1	TRBD1	many	TRBJ1-4	TGCGCCAGCAGCTTGGCCGCGGGACAGCAGATTGAAAAACTGTTTTTT	CASSLAAGQQIEKLFF